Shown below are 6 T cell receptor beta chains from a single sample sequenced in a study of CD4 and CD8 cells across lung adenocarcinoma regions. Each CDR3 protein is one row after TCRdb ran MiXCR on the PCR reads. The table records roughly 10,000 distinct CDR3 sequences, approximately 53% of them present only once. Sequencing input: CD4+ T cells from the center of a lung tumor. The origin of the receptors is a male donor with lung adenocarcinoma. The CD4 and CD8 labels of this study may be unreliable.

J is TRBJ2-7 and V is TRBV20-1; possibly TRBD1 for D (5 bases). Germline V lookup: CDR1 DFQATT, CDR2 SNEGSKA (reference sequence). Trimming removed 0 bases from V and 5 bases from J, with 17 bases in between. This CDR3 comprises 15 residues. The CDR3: CSARDPTGREDEQYF. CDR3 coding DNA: TGCAGTGCTAGAGATCCCACGGGCAGGGAAGACGAGCAGTACTTC.

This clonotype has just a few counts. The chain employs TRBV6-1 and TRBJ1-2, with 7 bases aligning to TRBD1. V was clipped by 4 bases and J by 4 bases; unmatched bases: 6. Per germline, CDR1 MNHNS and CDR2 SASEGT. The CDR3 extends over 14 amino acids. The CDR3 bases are TGTGCCAGCAGTGGACCGGGACAGTCCTATGGCTACACCTTC. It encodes CASSGPGQSYGYTF.

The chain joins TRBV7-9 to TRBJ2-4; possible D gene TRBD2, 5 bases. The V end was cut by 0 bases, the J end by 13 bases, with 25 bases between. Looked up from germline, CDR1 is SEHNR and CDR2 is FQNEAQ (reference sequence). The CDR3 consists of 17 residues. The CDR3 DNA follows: TGTGCCAGCAGCTTAGCGGCTAGCTCTCGGTGGGGTAATGAGCAGTACTTC. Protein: CASSLAASSRWGNEQYF.

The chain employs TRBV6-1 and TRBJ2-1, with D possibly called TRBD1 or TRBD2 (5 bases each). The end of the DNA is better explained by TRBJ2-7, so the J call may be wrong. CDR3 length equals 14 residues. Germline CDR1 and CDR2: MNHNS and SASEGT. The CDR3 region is CASSEAWDGYEQYF. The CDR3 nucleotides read TGTGCCAGCAGTGAAGCTTGGGACGGGTACGAGCAGTACTTC.

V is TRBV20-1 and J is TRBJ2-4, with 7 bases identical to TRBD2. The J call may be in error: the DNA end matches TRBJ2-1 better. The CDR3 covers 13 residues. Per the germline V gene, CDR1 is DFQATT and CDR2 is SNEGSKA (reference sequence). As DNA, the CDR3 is TGCAGTGCTGGACTAGAACATACAATGGAGCAGTTCTTC. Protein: CSAGLEHTMEQFF.

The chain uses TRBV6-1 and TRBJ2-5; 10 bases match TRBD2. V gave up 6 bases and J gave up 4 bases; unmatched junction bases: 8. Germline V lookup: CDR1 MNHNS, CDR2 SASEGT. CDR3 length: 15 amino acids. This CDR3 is CASRDRTSGGETQYF. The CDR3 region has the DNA TGTGCCAGCAGGGATAGGACTAGCGGTGGAGAGACCCAGTACTTC.